The sequence of this T cell receptor beta chain was determined in a study of blood T cell repertoires in COVID-19. At the level of the study: The study drew acute and convalescent COVID-19 samples from the United States, Italy and Spain. T cells, B-cell-depleted T cells, or PBMCs provided the cDNA or gDNA that served as material.

CDR3 length: 15 amino acids. CDR1 and CDR2 from the germline V gene are LNHDA and SQIVND (reference sequence). Trimming left V 5 bases short and J 1 base short, with 13 bases between. In the original processing: Estimated nucleated cell counts came from reference gene primer amplification. Repertoires were generated with immunoSEQ multiplex PCR, while TCRdb's copy carries only in-frame clones and drops some. V, J and clone size reflect that table, while D and trimming were determined from the DNA. The sample yields about 170,000 clones, more than 65% seen once. This clone came up once. This chain joins TRBV19 and TRBJ2-3, with D perhaps TRBD2 (5 bases). Sequences were obtained from peripheral blood. This receptor was obtained from a human donor with acute or convalescent COVID-19. The donor label of this sample is uncertain. CDR3 nucleotide sequence: TGTGCCAGTAGTCATGGACTGGGTGGCACAGATACGCAGTATTTT. It specifies CASSHGLGGTDTQYF. Based on the CDR3 plus reference TRBV19 and TRBJ2-3, the full variable domain is DGGITQSPKYLFRKEGQNVTLSCEQNLNHDAMYWYRQDPGQGLRLIYYSQIVNDFQKGDIAEGYSVSREKKESFPLTVTSAQKNPTAFYLCASSHGLGGTDTQYFGPGTRLTVL.